The 29 T cell receptor beta chains presented below share a single source sample, sequenced in a study of immune evolution from preneoplasia to lung adenocarcinoma. TCRdb's table, derived via immunoSEQ multiplex PCR, lists solely in-frame clones and lacks some. Among several thousand clones listed, about 82% were seen once. Sequencing used FFPE invasive lung adenocarcinoma tissue. These receptors were collected from a person between 45 and 65 years old with lung adenocarcinoma.

The chain has TRBV19 and TRBJ1-4, with TRBD1 identical over 9 bases. J lost 6 bases, V lost 6 bases, and 2 bases had no gene match. The CDR3 contains 13 residues. The germline V gene has CDR1 LNHDA and CDR2 SQIVND (reference sequence). This CDR3 is CASRGQGYEKLFF. The CDR3 nucleotides read TGTGCCAGTAGGGGACAGGGATATGAAAAACTGTTTTTT.

This sequence joins TRBV19 and TRBJ1-2; 8 bases are a match to TRBD1. The CDR3 is 13 residues long. V lost 5 bases to trimming and J lost 3 bases; unmatched junction nucleotides: 2. CDR1 and CDR2 (germline): LNHDA, SQIVND (reference sequence). DNA for the CDR3: TGTGCCAGTAGTTCCAGGGGGCACTATGGCTACACCTTC. It specifies CASSSRGHYGYTF.

This clone was detected once. The gene calls are TRBV10-3 and TRBJ2-1; 8 bases map to TRBD2. The CDR3 consists of 13 residues. Germline assignment: CDR1 ENHRY and CDR2 SYGVKD. In DNA form, the CDR3 reads TGTGGCTCGGCGCAAGCGGGAGACGTACGGCAGTTCTTC. The encoded protein is CGSAQAGDVRQFF.

The chain couples TRBV5-1 to TRBJ2-7, with D tentatively TRBD1 or TRBD2 (5 bases each). The CDR3 runs to 13 residues. Trimming left V 4 bases short and J 2 bases short, with 10 bases between. Germline V gene lookup returns CDR1 SGHRS and CDR2 YFSETQ. The CDR3 bases are TGCGCCAGCAGCCTGGGACCAACCTACGAGCAGTACTTC. This translates into CASSLGPTYEQYF.

This clone was seen once. The chain employs TRBV9 and TRBJ2-2; TRBD2 aligns across 9 bases. Losses at the gene ends were 6 bases for V and 7 bases for J; bases not matched to a gene: 7. The V gene's germline CDR1 is SGDLS and CDR2 YYNGEE. This CDR3 region has 14 residues. The CDR3 bases are TGTGCCAGCACCGATAGCGGGGGTGACGGGGAGCTGTTTTTT. Translated, it gives CASTDSGGDGELFF. Filled out from reference TRBV9 and TRBJ2-2, the complete variable domain reads DSGVTQTPKHLITATGQRVTLRCSPRSGDLSVYWYQQSLDQGLQFLIQYYNGEERAKGNILERFSAQQFPDLHSELNLSSLELGDSALYFCASTDSGGDGELFFGEGSRLTVL.

This clone was counted a few times. The chain uses TRBV19 and TRBJ1-2, with 7 bases that match TRBD1. The germline V gene has CDR1 LNHDA and CDR2 SQIVND (reference sequence). The CDR3 runs 12 residues. V was pared by 4 bases and J by 4 bases, with 0 bases of the junction left unmatched. The DNA of the CDR3 is TGTGCCAGTAGTACAGGGGGCTATGGCTACACCTTC. This sequence encodes CASSTGGYGYTF.

With regard to this clone: Different DNA sequences within this sample yield the same CDR3. The rearrangement uses TRBV6-1 and TRBJ2-7, with D perhaps TRBD2 (5 bases). CDR1 is MNHNS and CDR2 is SASEGT in the germline V gene. CDR3 length: 11 amino acids. V gave up 7 bases and J gave up 2 bases, with 6 bases separating them. The CDR3 DNA sequence: TGTGCCAGCACCGGGGCCTACGAGCAGTACTTC. Translating it yields CASTGAYEQYF.

The chain is built from TRBV5-4 and TRBJ2-3; D perhaps matches TRBD2 (5 bases). Trimming removed 0 bases at V and 1 base at J, with 18 bases between. Germline CDR1 and CDR2: SGHNT and YYREEE (reference sequence). The CDR3 spans 18 residues. The CDR3 bases are TGTGCCAGCAGCTTGGCCTGGGAAGGAGGAGGAGGCACAGATACGCAGTATTTT. Amino acid sequence: CASSLAWEGGGGTDTQYF.

This clone was observed a few times. The chain is built from TRBV5-1 and TRBJ1-2; tentative D call: TRBD1 (5 bases). The CDR3 has 15 residues. The germline CDR1 and CDR2 sequences are SGHRS and YFSETQ. Deletions cut 2 bases from V and 8 bases from J, with 19 bases between. CDR3 bases: TGCGCCAGCAGCTTAGACCCCGGGGCCACCGGGGGCTACACCTTC. Amino acids: CASSLDPGATGGYTF.

The chain employs TRBV18 and TRBJ2-3; TRBD1 agrees at 12 bases. V lost 3 bases, J lost 2 bases, and 6 bases stayed unmatched. CDR1 and CDR2 (germline): KGHSH, LQKENI. This CDR3 has 17 amino acids. The CDR3 sequence: CASSPGDRGLSTDTQYF. CDR3 coding DNA: TGTGCCAGCTCACCGGGGGACAGGGGGCTTTCCACAGATACGCAGTATTTT.

The V gene is TRBV2, the J gene TRBJ1-4; D remains ambiguous. CDR3 length equals 13 residues. The ends were cut back, 7 bases at V and 8 bases at J, with 14 bases in the middle. The germline V gene encodes CDR1 SNHLY and CDR2 FYNNEI. CDR3 nucleotide sequence: TGTGCCAGCAAATCGGAGGGCAGGGAAAAACTGTTTTTT. Residues: CASKSEGREKLFF.

For this clone: This same CDR3 is encoded by further DNA sequences in the sample. This CDR3 reads CASSPAPSSYNEQFF. CDR3 coding DNA: TGTGCCAGCAGTCCAGCGCCCAGCTCCTACAATGAGCAGTTCTTC. The J gene is TRBJ2-1, the V gene TRBV7-3; D gene ambiguous. V was shortened by 6 bases and J by 0 bases, with 12 bases between the two germline ends. The CDR3 has 15 amino acids. Germline CDR1 SGHTA, CDR2 FQGTGA.

CDR3 nucleotides: TGTGCCAGCAGTGACACCGGGACTAGTCACACAGATACGCAGTATTTT. It codes for CASSDTGTSHTDTQYF. The V gene is TRBV6-4, the J gene TRBJ2-3, with TRBD2 matching 8 bases. The CDR3 is 16 residues long. The germline gives CDR1 MRHNA, CDR2 SNTAGT. Trimming took 2 bases from V and 2 from J; bases not matched to a gene: 6.

This chain uses TRBV18 with TRBJ2-7; 11 bases map to TRBD1. V shed 4 bases and J 6 bases; nucleotides not matched to a gene: 5. CDR1 is KGHSH and CDR2 is LQKENI in the germline V gene. This CDR3 comprises 14 residues. CDR3 DNA sequence: TGTGCCAGCTCACGTGCCGGGACAGGGGGCGAGCAGTACTTC. Residues: CASSRAGTGGEQYF.

The rearrangement uses TRBV11-2 and TRBJ2-7; 13 nucleotides match TRBD2. The CDR3 covers 15 residues. Germline V CDR1 and CDR2: SGHAT, FQNNGV. The J segment lost 3 bases and the V segment lost 10 bases, leaving 9 bases of the junction unmatched. The CDR3: CATTSGRALNYEQYF. The CDR3 DNA sequence: TGTGCCACCACTAGCGGGAGGGCATTAAACTACGAGCAGTACTTC.

This chain joins TRBV11-2 and TRBJ2-5; D remains unclear. Germline V gene data show CDR1 as SGHAT and CDR2 as FQNNGV. V was clipped by 0 bases and J by 5 bases, with 7 bases between them. This CDR3 has 13 amino acids. The CDR3 region is CASSLDVGETQYF. In DNA form, the CDR3 reads TGTGCCAGCAGCTTAGATGTGGGGGAGACCCAGTACTTC.

The V call is TRBV2, the J call TRBJ2-4; D is uncertain. The V gene's germline CDR1 is SNHLY and CDR2 FYNNEI. The CDR3 spans 13 residues. V was pared by 11 bases and J by 9 bases, with 20 bases between. The CDR3 loop is CAGKITAYGIQYF. DNA for the CDR3: TGTGCCGGAAAGATTACTGCATATGGCATTCAGTACTTC.

This chain uses TRBV7-2 with TRBJ1-2; no reliable D call. V lost 5 bases and J lost 1, with 8 bases in between. This CDR3 has 13 residues. The germline V gene has CDR1 SGHTA and CDR2 FQGNSA. CDR3: CASSEQVNYGYTF. For the CDR3, the DNA is TGTGCCAGCAGCGAGCAAGTTAACTATGGCTACACCTTC. The variable domain in full, with the rest retrieved from reference TRBV7-2 and TRBJ1-2, is GAGVSQSPSNKVTEKGKDVELRCDPISGHTALYWYRQSLGQGLEFLIYFQGNSAPDKSGLPSDRFSAERTGGSVSTLTIQRTQQEDSAVYLCASSEQVNYGYTFGSGTRLTVV.

The rearrangement uses TRBV30 and TRBJ1-3, with TRBD1 as a possible D gene (6 bases). The CDR3 contains 15 residues. Trimming stripped 0 bases from V and 5 bases from J, with 14 bases between. Germline assignment: CDR1 GTSNPN and CDR2 SVGIG (reference sequence). CDR3 sequence reads: CAWSVPRTARNTIYF. The DNA of the CDR3 is TGTGCCTGGAGTGTACCTAGGACAGCCAGAAACACCATATATTTT. The whole variable domain, filled in from reference TRBV30 and TRBJ1-3, reads SQTIHQWPATLVQPVGSPLSLECTVEGTSNPNLYWYRQAAGRGLQLLFYSVGIGQISSEVPQNLSASRPQDRQFILSSKKLLLSDSGFYLCAWSVPRTARNTIYFGEGSWLTVV.

J is TRBJ2-3 and V is TRBV5-6, with a possible D match to TRBD2 (5 bases). The CDR3 covers 18 residues. CDR1 SGHDT and CDR2 YYEEEE come from the germline V gene. Deletions cut 2 bases from V and 1 base from J, with 20 bases between. The CDR3 loop reads CASSFLTLGGGGTDTQYF. The CDR3 DNA reads TGTGCCAGCAGCTTCCTAACTTTGGGCGGAGGAGGCACAGATACGCAGTATTTT.

This chain links TRBV28 with TRBJ1-1; tentative D call: TRBD1 (6 bases). This CDR3 comprises 12 residues. Germline CDR1 reads MDHEN; CDR2 reads SYDVKM. The V end was cut by 5 bases, the J end by 11 bases, with 15 bases between. The CDR3 nucleotides read TGTGCCAGCAGTCGACGACAGGACCGGGCTTTCTTT. Translated, it gives CASSRRQDRAFF.

J is TRBJ1-2 and V is TRBV29-1; possible D gene TRBD1, 6 bases. In germline, CDR1 is SQVTM, CDR2 ANQGSEA. Trimming removed 8 bases at V and 6 bases at J, with 19 bases between. The CDR3 spans 13 residues. CDR3 coding DNA: TGCAGCCTTGGGGATCCCAACAGGGATGGCTACACCTTC. This encodes CSLGDPNRDGYTF.

CDR3 nucleotides: TGTGCCAGCAGCTTCCCGACAGGGGGCAAAGAAAAACTGTTTTTT. It specifies CASSFPTGGKEKLFF. The rearrangement links TRBV5-8 to TRBJ1-4, with TRBD1 matching over 10 bases. The CDR3 is made up of 15 amino acids. Germline trimming cut 2 bases from V and 8 bases from J; bases unmatched to any gene: 6. Germline loops: CDR1 SGHTS, CDR2 YDEGEE.

This chain uses TRBV12-5 with TRBJ1-5, with 9 positions matching TRBD1. Germline CDR1 and CDR2: LGHNT and FRNRAP. Unmatched junction bases numbered 15, after V lost 3 bases and J lost 0 bases. This CDR3 region has 20 residues. The CDR3 sequence is CASGFPPRQGDLYSNQPQHF. The CDR3 DNA sequence: TGTGCTAGTGGTTTCCCCCCCAGACAGGGGGACCTTTATAGCAATCAGCCCCAGCATTTT.

This chain joins TRBV7-9 and TRBJ2-1, with a tentative D call TRBD2 (6 bases). Germline V CDR1 and CDR2: SEHNR, FQNEAQ (reference sequence). CDR3 length equals 15 residues. Trimming took off 3 bases at V and 5 bases at J, with 14 bases between the two ends. CDR3 protein: CASSFLREEDNEQFF. The CDR3 DNA is TGTGCCAGCAGCTTCCTAAGGGAGGAAGACAATGAGCAGTTCTTC.

This rearrangement joins TRBV13 to TRBJ2-7, with a weak D call TRBD1 (5 bases). This CDR3 spans 16 amino acids. The germline V and J ends were trimmed by 4 bases and 0 bases, with 16 bases remaining between them. CDR1 and CDR2 (germline): PRHDT, FYEKMQ (reference sequence). This chain's CDR3 is CASSWKTGLSSYEQYF. The CDR3 nucleotides read TGTGCCAGCAGCTGGAAAACAGGTCTGAGCTCCTACGAGCAGTACTTC.

The chain uses TRBV7-9 and TRBJ2-1; D remains unclear. V was cut by 3 bases and J by 6 bases, with 9 bases left in between. The CDR3 is 13 amino acids. Germline CDR1 reads SEHNR; CDR2 reads FQNEAQ (reference sequence). This CDR3 reads CASSLRAFNEQFF. The CDR3 DNA reads as TGTGCCAGCAGCTTGCGAGCGTTCAATGAGCAGTTCTTC.

Here the CDR3 DNA reads TGTGCCAGCAGCTGGACAGGAGGGAAAGAGACCCAGTACTTC. As protein: CASSWTGGKETQYF. The chain has TRBV2 and TRBJ2-5; TRBD1 is a possible D gene (7 bases). This CDR3 has 14 amino acids. Trimming stripped 6 bases from V and 3 bases from J, with 14 bases between. Germline lookup yields CDR1 SNHLY and CDR2 FYNNEI.

V and J are TRBV6-5 and TRBJ1-1; possible D gene TRBD1, 5 bases. This CDR3 has 13 amino acids. Germline CDR1 MNHEY, CDR2 SVGAGI. V was clipped by 7 bases and J by 1 base, with 10 bases between them. The CDR3 sequence: CASKYQGNTEAFF. CDR3 DNA sequence: TGTGCCAGCAAGTACCAGGGGAACACTGAAGCTTTCTTT.